Sample share makes the clone carrying this T cell receptor beta chain medium-sized. Its antigen is not known. These data originate in a study of T cells after posttransplantation cyclophosphamide. A marrow graft followed busulfan-fludarabine conditioning, with cyclophosphamide on days +3 and +4. The method was immunoSEQ multiplex PCR; TCRdb's version includes in-frame clones alone and lacks a portion of them. This sample carries more than 8,500 clones, none of them present only once. Study outcomes and limitations: Skin or GI-infiltrating T cells shared few TRB sequences with blood.

The CDR3 loop spans 14 amino acids. The V gene lost 2 bases and the J gene lost 10 bases, with 14 bases spanning the gap. Germline lookup yields CDR1 ENHRY and CDR2 SYGVKD. This TCR was sampled from a male patient in his fifties or sixties who received an allogeneic stem cell transplant from a related donor and was CMV-positive. Some T cells may possibly be graft donor cells. V and J are TRBV10-3 and TRBJ1-4, with a weak D call TRBD1 (5 bases). The source was PBMCs, collected 350 to 390 days after allogeneic stem cell transplant with posttransplant cyclophosphamide. CDR3 coding DNA: TGTGCCATCAGTGAGCCAAGGGGCGGCGGAAAACTGTTTTTT. Residues: CAISEPRGGGKLFF.